This T cell receptor beta chain was recorded in a study of cytomegalovirus exposure and HLA in healthy donors. Study as a whole: Researchers previously reported finding roughly 120 million unique TCR beta sequences from 150 million to 200 million T cells.

The CDR3 is made up of 13 amino acids. Deletions cut 7 bases from V and 0 bases from J, with 9 bases between. From germline, CDR1 is SNHLY and CDR2 FYNNEI. In the case of this clone: Its antigen is undetermined.

Primers for the PCR totalled 60 Vbeta and 13 Jbeta. TCRdb's copy holds only in-frame clones and misses some; the assay was immunoSEQ multiplex PCR. This table holds about 150,000 clones, around 88% found once. General study results and limits: Overall, around 160 TCR beta chains were annotated as cytomegalovirus-associated. Certain sequence variants were highly shared and formed a cluster, and this cluster was likely a sequencing artifact. Approximately 18,000 TCR beta sequences were associated with HLA alleles at 0.05 false discovery rate in a later analysis.

The chain links TRBV2 to TRBJ1-1; D not resolved. The sequencing sample was made of PBMCs. The sequence derives from a woman aged 18-35 years in good health and CMV-seronegative. The CDR3 region has the DNA TGTGCCAGCACCAGAGCGGTGAACACTGAAGCTTTCTTT. As protein: CASTRAVNTEAFF.